This is a list of T cell receptor beta chains from one sample in a study of beta chain features in type 1 diabetes. Generated by immunoSEQ multiplex PCR, the TCRdb table keeps only in-frame clones and is missing some. Of around 350,000 clones listed, over 10% are singletons. The sequenced material came from naive CD4+ T cells from blood. The origin of the receptors is a man younger than 35 in good health. The CDR3 runs from the conserved cysteine through the conserved F or W. The D gene is left open where the match is weak. Clone size is given for some rows only: seen once, a few or many times, or a class if the clone is expanded.

d_call j_call clone_size v_call cdr3_aa cdr3_nt
TRBD2 TRBJ2-3 few TRBV5-1 CASREGLATDTQYF TGCGCCAGCAGGGAGGGACTAGCAACAGATACGCAGTATTTT
. TRBJ2-4 . TRBV5-1 CASSPLPGASNIQYF TGCGCCAGCAGCCCCCTTCCAGGGGCATCGAACATTCAGTACTTC
TRBD2 TRBJ2-1 . TRBV29-1 CSVGGYGGRYNEQFF TGCAGCGTTGGGGGTTATGGCGGGAGGTACAATGAGCAGTTCTTC
TRBD2 TRBJ2-3 few TRBV11-2 CASSWGGADTQYF TGTGCCAGCAGCTGGGGGGGGGCAGATACGCAGTATTTT
. TRBJ2-1 . TRBV6-5 CASSDRSSYNEQFF TGTGCCAGCAGCGACAGAAGCTCCTACAATGAGCAGTTCTTC
. TRBJ2-7 . TRBV2 CAGTGSPYEQYF TGTGCCGGAACAGGGAGCCCCTACGAGCAGTACTTC
TRBD1 TRBJ1-1 . TRBV19 CASSVTGTNTEAFF TGTGCCAGTAGTGTGACAGGGACGAACACTGAAGCTTTCTTT
. TRBJ1-3 few TRBV7-9 CASSFHRGSGNTIYF TGTGCCAGCAGCTTCCACCGAGGCTCTGGAAACACCATATATTTT
TRBD2 TRBJ2-1 . TRBV7-3 CASSTQGLAGNEQFF TGTGCCAGCAGCACCCAGGGACTAGCGGGTAATGAGCAGTTCTTC
TRBD1 TRBJ2-7 few TRBV9 CASSVDRGSYEQYF TGTGCCAGCAGCGTTGACAGGGGGTCCTACGAGCAGTACTTC
TRBD1 TRBJ1-2 . TRBV30 CAWQSPGQGSGYTF TGTGCCTGGCAATCGCCGGGACAGGGTAGTGGCTACACCTTC
. TRBJ2-7 . TRBV5-1 CASSLGQGPYEQYF TGCGCCAGCAGCTTGGGGCAGGGTCCCTACGAGCAGTACTTC
. TRBJ1-1 . TRBV4-1 CASSLRTRNTEAFF TGCGCCAGCAGCCTGCGGACACGCAACACTGAAGCTTTCTTT
TRBD1 TRBJ2-5 . TRBV7-2 CASSRDREKETQYF TGTGCCAGCAGCCGGGACAGGGAAAAAGAGACCCAGTACTTC
TRBD1 TRBJ1-5 . TRBV5-4 CASSLDLQGDQPQHF TGTGCCAGCAGCTTGGATCTCCAGGGGGATCAGCCCCAGCATTTT
. TRBJ1-5 . TRBV10-3 CAISGSTGWHQPQHF TGTGCCATCAGTGGATCAACAGGGTGGCATCAGCCCCAGCATTTT